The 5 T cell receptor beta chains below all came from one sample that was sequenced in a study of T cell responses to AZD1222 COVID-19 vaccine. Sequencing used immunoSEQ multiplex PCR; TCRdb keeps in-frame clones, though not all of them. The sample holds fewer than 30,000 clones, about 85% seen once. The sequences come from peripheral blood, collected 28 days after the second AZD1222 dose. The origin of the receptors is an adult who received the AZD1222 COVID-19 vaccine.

CDR3 bases: TGTGCCAGCAGCTTATCCCGAGACATCTCACGCCCCCAAAGCTACGAGCAGTACTTC. The encoded protein is CASSLSRDISRPQSYEQYF. The J gene is TRBJ2-7, the V gene TRBV7-9, with D hard to call. The V gene lost 2 bases and the J gene lost 3 bases, with 26 bases spanning the gap. Germline loops: CDR1 SEHNR, CDR2 FQNEAQ (reference sequence). The CDR3 sequence is 19 residues long.

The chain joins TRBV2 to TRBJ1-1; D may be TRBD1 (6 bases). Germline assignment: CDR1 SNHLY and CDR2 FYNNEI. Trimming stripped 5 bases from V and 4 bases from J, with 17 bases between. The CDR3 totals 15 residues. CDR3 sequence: CASSPGQSRRTEAFF. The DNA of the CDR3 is TGTGCCAGCAGTCCCGGACAGTCAAGGCGCACTGAAGCTTTCTTT.

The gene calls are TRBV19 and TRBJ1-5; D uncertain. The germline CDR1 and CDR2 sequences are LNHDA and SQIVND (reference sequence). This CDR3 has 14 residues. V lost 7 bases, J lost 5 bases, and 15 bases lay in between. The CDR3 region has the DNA TGTGCCAGTACCACCAAAGGCGCCGATCAGCCCCAGCATTTT. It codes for CASTTKGADQPQHF.

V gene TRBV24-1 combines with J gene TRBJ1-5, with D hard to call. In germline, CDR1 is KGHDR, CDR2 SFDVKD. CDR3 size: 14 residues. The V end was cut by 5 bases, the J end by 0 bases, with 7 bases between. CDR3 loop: CATSGRNSNQPQHF. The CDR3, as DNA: TGTGCCACCAGTGGACGGAATAGCAATCAGCCCCAGCATTTT.

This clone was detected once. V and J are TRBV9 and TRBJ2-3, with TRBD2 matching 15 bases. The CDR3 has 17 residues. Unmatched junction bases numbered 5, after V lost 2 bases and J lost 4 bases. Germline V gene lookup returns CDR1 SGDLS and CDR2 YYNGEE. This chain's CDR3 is CASSVSGTSGRSDTQYF. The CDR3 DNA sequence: TGTGCCAGCAGCGTCTCTGGGACTAGCGGGAGGTCAGATACGCAGTATTTT.